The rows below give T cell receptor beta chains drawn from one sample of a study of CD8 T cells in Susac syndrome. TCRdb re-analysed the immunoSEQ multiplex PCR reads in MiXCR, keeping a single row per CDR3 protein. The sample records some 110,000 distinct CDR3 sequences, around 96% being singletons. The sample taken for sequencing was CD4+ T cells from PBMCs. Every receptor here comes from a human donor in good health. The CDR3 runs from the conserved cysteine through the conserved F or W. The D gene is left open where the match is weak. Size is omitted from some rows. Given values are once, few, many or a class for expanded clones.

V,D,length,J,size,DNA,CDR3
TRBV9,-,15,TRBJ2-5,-,TGTGCCAGCAGCGGGACCGGGACCCCTCAAGAGACCCAGTACTTC,CASSGTGTPQETQYF
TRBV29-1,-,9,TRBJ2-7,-,TGCAGCGAGGACTACGAGCAGTACTTC,CSEDYEQYF
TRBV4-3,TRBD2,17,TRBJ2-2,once,TGCGCCAGCAGCCTCAGCGCGGGAGGGCCGAGCACCGGGGAGCTGTTTTTT,CASSLSAGGPSTGELFF
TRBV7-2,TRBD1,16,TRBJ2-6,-,TGTGCCAGCAGCCAGGGGACAGGGTCCGGGGCCAACGTCCTGACTTTC,CASSQGTGSGANVLTF
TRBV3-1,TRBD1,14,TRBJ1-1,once,TGTGCCAGCAGCGATACAGGGGGGGACACTGAAGCTTTCTTT,CASSDTGGDTEAFF
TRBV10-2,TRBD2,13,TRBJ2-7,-,TGCGCCAGGACTAGCGGGTTAGCCTACGAGCAGTACTTC,CARTSGLAYEQYF
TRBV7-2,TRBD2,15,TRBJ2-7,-,TGTGCCAGCAGCTTGACCGGGACTAGTCCCTACGAGCAGTACTTC,CASSLTGTSPYEQYF
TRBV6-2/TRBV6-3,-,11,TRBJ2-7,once,TGTGCCAGCGTTTTAAGCGACGAGCAGTACTTC,CASVLSDEQYF
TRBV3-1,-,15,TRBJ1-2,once,TGTGCCAGCAGCCAAAACCGGGGACGGCCGGATGGCTACACCTTC,CASSQNRGRPDGYTF
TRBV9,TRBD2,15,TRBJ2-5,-,TGTGCCAGCAGCGTTGGACTAGCGGGAGTGGAGACCCAGTACTTC,CASSVGLAGVETQYF